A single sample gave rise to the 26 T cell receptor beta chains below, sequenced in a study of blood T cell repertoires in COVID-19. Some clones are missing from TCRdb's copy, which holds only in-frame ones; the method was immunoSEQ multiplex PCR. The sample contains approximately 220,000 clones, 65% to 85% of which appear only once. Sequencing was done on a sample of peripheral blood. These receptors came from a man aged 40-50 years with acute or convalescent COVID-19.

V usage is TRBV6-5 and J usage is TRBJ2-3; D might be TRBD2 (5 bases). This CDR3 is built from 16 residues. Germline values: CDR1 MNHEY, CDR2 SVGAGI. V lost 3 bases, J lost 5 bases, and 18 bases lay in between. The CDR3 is CASSYSLAGFRDTQYF. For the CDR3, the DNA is TGTGCCAGCAGTTATTCCTTGGCGGGTTTCCGAGATACGCAGTATTTT.

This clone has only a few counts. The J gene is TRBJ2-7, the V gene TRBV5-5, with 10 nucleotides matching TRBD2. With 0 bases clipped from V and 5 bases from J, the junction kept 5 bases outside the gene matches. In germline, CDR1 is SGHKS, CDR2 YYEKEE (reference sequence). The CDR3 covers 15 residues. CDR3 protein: CASSLEIAGGNEQYF. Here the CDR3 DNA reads TGTGCCAGCAGCTTGGAGATAGCGGGAGGTAACGAGCAGTACTTC. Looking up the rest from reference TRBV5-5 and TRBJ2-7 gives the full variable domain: DAGVTQSPTHLIKTRGQQVTLRCSPISGHKSVSWYQQVLGQGPQFIFQYYEKEERGRGNFPDRFSARQFPNYSSELNVNALLLGDSALYLCASSLEIAGGNEQYFGPGTRLTVT.

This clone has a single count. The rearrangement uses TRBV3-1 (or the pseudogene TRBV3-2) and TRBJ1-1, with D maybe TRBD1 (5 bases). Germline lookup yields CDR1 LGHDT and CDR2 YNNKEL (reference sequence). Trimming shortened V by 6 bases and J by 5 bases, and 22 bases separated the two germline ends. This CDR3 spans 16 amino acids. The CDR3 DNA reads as TGTGCCAGCAGACTGGAGGGGCTGCAACCTGGTACTGAAGCTTTCTTT. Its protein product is CASRLEGLQPGTEAFF.

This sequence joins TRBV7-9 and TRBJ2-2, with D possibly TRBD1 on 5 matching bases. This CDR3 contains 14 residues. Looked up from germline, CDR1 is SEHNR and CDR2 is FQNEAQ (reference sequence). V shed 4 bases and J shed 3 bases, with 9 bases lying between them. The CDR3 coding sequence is TGTGCCAGCAGCTCAGGGTTAGACACCGGGGAGCTGTTTTTT. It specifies CASSSGLDTGELFF.

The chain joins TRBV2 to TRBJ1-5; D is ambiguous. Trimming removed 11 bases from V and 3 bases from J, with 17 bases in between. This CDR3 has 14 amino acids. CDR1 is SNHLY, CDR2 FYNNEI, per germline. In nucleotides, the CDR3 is TGTGCCGGAGCCGAGTTTCCGATCAATCAGCCCCAGCATTTT. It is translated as CAGAEFPINQPQHF.

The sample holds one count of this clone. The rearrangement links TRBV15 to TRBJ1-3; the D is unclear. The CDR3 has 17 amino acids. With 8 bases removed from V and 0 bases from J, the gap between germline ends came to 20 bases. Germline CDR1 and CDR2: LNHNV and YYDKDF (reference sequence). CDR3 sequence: CATALTLLGASGNTIYF. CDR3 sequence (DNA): TGTGCCACCGCACTTACTTTGCTCGGAGCCTCTGGAAACACCATATATTTT.

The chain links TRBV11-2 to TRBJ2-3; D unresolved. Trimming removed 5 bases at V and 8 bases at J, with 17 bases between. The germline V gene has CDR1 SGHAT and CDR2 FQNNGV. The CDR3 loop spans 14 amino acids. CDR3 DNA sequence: TGTGCCAGCAGCGCTACAAGACTGGGTGGTACGCAGTATTTT. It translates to CASSATRLGGTQYF.

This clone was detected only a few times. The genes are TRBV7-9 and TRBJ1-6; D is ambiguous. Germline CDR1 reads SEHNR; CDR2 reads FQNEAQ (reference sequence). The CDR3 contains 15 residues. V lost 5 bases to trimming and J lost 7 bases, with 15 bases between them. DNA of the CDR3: TGTGCCAGCAGCCCCGGGAACTCCATAAATTCACCCCTCCACTTT. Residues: CASSPGNSINSPLHF. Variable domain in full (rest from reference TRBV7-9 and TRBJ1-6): DTGVSQNPRHKITKRGQNVTFRCDPISEHNRLYWYRQTLGQGPEFLTYFQNEAQLEKSRLLSDRFSAERPKGSFSTLEIQRTEQGDSAMYLCASSPGNSINSPLHFGNGTRLTVT.

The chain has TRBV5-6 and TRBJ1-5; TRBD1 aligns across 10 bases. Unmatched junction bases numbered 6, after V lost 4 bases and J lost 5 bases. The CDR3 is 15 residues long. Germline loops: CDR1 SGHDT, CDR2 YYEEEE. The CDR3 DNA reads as TGTGCCAGCAGCCCGGGACAGGGGAGTGATCAGCCCCAGCATTTT. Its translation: CASSPGQGSDQPQHF. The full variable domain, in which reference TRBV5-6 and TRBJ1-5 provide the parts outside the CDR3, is DAGVTQSPTHLIKTRGQQVTLRCSPKSGHDTVSWYQQALGQGPQFIFQYYEEEERQRGNFPDRFSGHQFPNYSSELNVNALLLGDSALYLCASSPGQGSDQPQHFGDGTRLSIL.

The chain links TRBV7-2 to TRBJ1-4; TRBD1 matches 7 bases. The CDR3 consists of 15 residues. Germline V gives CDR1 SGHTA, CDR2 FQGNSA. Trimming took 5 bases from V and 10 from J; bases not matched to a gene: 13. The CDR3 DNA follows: TGTGCCAGCAGCCTTCAACAACAGGGGCAAGGAAAACTGTTTTTT. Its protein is CASSLQQQGQGKLFF.

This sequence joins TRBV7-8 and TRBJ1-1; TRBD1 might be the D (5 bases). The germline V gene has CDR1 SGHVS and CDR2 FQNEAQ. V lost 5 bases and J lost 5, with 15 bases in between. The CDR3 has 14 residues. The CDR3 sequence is CASSALGAQTEAFF. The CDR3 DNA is TGTGCCAGCAGCGCTCTAGGGGCTCAGACTGAAGCTTTCTTT. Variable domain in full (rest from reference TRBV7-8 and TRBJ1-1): GAGVSQSPRYKVAKRGQDVALRCDPISGHVSLFWYQQALGQGPEFLTYFQNEAQLDKSGLPSDRFFAERPEGSVSTLKIQRTQQEDSAVYLCASSALGAQTEAFFGQGTRLTVV.

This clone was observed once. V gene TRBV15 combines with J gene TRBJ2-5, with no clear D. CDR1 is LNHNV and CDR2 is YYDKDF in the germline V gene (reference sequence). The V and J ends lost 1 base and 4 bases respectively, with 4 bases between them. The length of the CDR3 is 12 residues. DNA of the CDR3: TGTGCCACCAGCAGAGTCGGAGAGACCCAGTACTTC. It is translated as CATSRVGETQYF.

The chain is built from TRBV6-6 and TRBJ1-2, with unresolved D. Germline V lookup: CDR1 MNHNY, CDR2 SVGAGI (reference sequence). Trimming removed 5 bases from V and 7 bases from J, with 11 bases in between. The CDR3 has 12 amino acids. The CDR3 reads CASSPQEGGYTF. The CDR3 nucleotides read TGTGCCAGCAGTCCCCAGGAAGGTGGCTACACCTTC.

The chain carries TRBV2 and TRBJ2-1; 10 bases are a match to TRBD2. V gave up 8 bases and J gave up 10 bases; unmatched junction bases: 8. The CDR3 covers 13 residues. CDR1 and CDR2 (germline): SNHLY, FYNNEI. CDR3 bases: TGTGCCAGCGGACTAGCGGAGGGGTACGAGCAGTTCTTC. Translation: CASGLAEGYEQFF.

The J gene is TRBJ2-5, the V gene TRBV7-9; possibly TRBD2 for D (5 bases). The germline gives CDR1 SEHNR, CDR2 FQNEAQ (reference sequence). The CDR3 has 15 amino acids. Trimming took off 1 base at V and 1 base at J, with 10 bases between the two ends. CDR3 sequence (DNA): TGTGCCAGCAGCTTAGGGGCGGGCCCCCAAGAGACCCAGTACTTC. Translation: CASSLGAGPQETQYF.

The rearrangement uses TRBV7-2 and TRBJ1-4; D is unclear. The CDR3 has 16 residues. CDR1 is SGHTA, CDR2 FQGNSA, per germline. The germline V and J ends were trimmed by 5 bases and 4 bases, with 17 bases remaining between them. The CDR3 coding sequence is TGTGCCAGCAGCGAAGACACGGAAAGTGTTAATGAAAAACTGTTTTTT. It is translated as CASSEDTESVNEKLFF. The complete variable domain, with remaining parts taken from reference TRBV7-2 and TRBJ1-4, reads GAGVSQSPSNKVTEKGKDVELRCDPISGHTALYWYRQSLGQGLEFLIYFQGNSAPDKSGLPSDRFSAERTGGSVSTLTIQRTQQEDSAVYLCASSEDTESVNEKLFFGSGTQLSVL.

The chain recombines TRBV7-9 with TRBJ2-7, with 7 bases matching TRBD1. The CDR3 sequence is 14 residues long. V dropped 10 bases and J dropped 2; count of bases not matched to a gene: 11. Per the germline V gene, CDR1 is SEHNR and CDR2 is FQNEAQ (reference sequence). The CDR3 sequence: CATRPPDRTYEQYF. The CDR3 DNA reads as TGTGCCACCCGACCCCCGGACAGGACCTACGAGCAGTACTTC.

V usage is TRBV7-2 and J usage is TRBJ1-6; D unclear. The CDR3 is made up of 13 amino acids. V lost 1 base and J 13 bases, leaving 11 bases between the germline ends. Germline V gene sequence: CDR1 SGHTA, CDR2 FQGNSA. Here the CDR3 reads CASSLGTRRPLHF. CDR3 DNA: TGTGCCAGCAGCTTAGGTACCAGGAGGCCCCTCCACTTT.

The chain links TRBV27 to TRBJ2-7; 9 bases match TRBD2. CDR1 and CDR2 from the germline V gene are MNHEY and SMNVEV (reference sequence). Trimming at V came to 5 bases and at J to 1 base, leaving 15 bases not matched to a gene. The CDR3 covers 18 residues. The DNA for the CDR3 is TGTGCCAGCAGTACCCTTAGCGGGAGTACCCTTAATTCCTACGAGCAGTACTTC. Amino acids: CASSTLSGSTLNSYEQYF.

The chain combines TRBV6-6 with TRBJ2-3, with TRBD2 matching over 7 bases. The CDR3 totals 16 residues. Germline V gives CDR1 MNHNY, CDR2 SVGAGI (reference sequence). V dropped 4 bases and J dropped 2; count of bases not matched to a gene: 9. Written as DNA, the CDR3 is TGTGCCAGCAGTTCGACGAGGACTAGAGACACAGATACGCAGTATTTT. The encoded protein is CASSSTRTRDTDTQYF.

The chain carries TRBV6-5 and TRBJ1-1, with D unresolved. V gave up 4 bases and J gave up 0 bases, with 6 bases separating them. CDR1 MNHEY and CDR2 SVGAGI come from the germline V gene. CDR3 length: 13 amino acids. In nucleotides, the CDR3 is TGTGCCAGCAGTTCGGAGGTGAACACTGAAGCTTTCTTT. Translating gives CASSSEVNTEAFF.

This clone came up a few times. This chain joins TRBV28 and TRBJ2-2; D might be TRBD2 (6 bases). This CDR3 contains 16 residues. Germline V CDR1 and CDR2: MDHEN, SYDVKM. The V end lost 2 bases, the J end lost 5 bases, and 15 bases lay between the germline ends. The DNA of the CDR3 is TGTGCCAGCAGTTTAACTCGGCCGGAGGGGACCGGGGAGCTGTTTTTT. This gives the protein CASSLTRPEGTGELFF.

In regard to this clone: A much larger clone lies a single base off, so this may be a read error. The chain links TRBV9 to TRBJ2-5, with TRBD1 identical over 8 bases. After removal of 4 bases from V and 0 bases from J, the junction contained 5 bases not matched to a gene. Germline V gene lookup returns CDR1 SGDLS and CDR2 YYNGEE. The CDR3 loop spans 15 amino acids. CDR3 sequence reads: CASSSRQGHQETQYF. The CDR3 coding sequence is TGTGCCAGCAGCTCGAGACAGGGGCACCAAGAGACCCAGTACTTC.

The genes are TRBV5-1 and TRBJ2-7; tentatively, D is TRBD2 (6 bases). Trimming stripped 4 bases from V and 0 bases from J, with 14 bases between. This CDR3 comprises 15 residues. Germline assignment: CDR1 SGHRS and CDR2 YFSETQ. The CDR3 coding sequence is TGCGCCAGCAGCCTTTCGGGCGGGAACTCCTACGAGCAGTACTTC. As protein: CASSLSGGNSYEQYF. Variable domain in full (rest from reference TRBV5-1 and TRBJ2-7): KAGVTQTPRYLIKTRGQQVTLSCSPISGHRSVSWYQQTPGQGLQFLFEYFSETQRNKGNFPGRFSGRQFSNSRSEMNVSTLELGDSALYLCASSLSGGNSYEQYFGPGTRLTVT.

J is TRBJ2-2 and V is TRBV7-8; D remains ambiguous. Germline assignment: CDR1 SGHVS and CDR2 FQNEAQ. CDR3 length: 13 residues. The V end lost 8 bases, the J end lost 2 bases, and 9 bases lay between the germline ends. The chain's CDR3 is CASRGFNTGELFF. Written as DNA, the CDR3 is TGTGCCAGCCGCGGTTTTAACACCGGGGAGCTGTTTTTT.

This chain's CDR3 is CASSPRGGGGEQYF. CDR3 in DNA: TGTGCCAGTAGTCCAAGAGGAGGGGGCGGGGAGCAGTACTTC. The chain links TRBV19 to TRBJ2-7, with a tentative D call TRBD1 (7 bases). V gave up 5 bases and J gave up 7 bases, with 18 bases separating them. The V gene's germline CDR1 is LNHDA and CDR2 SQIVND (reference sequence). This CDR3 has 14 amino acids.